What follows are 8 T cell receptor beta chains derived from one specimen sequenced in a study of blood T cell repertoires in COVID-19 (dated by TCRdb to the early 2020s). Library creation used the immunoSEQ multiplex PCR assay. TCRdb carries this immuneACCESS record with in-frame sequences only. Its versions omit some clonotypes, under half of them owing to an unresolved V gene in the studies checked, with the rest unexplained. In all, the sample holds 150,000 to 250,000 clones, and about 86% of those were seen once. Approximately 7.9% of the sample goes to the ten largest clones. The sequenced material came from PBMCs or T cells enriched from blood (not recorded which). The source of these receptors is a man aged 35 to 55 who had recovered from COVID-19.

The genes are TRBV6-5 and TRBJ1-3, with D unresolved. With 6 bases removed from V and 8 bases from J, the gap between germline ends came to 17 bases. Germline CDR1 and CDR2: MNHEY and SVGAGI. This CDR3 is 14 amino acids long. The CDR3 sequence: CASSRGREVDTIYF. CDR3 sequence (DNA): TGTGCCAGCAGCCGCGGGAGGGAGGTAGACACCATATATTTT.

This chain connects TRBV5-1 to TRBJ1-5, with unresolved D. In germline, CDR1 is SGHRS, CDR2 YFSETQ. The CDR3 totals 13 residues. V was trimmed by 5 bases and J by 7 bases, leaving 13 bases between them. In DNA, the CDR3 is TGCGCCAGCAGTTCGGTCGGAGGACAGCCCCAGCATTTT. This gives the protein CASSSVGGQPQHF.

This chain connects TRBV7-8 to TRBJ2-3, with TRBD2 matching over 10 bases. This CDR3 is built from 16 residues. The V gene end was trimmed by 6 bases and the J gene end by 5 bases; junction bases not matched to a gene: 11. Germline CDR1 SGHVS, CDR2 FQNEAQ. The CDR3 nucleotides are TGTGCCAGCAGGCCCTTACTAGCGGGGTCTGGAGATACGCAGTATTTT. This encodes CASRPLLAGSGDTQYF.

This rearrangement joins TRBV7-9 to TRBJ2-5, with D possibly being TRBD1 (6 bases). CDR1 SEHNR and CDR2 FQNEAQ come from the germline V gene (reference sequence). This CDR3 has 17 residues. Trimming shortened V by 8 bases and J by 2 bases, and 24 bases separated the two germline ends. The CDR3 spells CASRPPMGHTDQETQYF. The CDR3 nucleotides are TGTGCCAGCCGACCCCCGATGGGACACACAGATCAAGAGACCCAGTACTTC.

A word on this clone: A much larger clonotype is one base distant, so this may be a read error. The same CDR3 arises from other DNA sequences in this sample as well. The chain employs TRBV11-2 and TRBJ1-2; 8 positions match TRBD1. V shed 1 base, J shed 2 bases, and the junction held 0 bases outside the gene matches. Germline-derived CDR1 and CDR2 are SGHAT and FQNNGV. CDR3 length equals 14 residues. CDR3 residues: CASSLGTGNYGYTF. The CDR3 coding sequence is TGTGCCAGCAGCTTAGGGACAGGGAACTATGGCTACACCTTC. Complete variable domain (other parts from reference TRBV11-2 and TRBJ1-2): EAGVAQSPRYKIIEKRQSVAFWCNPISGHATLYWYQQILGQGPKLLIQFQNNGVVDDSQLPKDRFSAERLKGVDSTLKIQPAKLEDSAVYLCASSLGTGNYGYTFGSGTRLTVV.

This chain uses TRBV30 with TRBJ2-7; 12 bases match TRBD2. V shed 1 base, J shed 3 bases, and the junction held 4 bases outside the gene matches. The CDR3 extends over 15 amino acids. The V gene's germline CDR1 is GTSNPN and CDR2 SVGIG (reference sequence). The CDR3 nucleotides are TGTGCCTGGAGTGGGACTAGCGGGGCCGACTACGAGCAGTACTTC. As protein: CAWSGTSGADYEQYF.

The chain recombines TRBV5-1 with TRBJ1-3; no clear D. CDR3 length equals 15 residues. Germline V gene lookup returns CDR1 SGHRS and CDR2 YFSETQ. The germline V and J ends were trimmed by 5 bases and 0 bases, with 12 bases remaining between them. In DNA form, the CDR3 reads TGCGCCAGCAGGGCGGATTCCCCCTCTGGAAACACCATATATTTT. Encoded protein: CASRADSPSGNTIYF.

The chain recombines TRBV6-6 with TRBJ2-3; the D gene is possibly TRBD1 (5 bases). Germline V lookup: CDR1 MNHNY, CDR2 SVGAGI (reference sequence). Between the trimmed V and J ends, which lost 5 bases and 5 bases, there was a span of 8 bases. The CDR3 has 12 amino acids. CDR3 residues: CASSPREDTQYF. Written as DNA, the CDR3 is TGTGCCAGCAGTCCCAGGGAAGATACGCAGTATTTT.